The sequence of this TCR beta chain was determined in a study of blood T cells in healthy people across ages (dated by TCRdb to the mid-2010s). For context, the study as a whole: In model experiments, template switching captured roughly one uniquely barcoded TCR beta cDNA molecule for every two T cells. To track age-related changes in TCR beta repertoire diversity, the study relied on deep sequencing normalized with unique cDNA molecular identifiers. To avoid experimental bias, donors of different ages were distributed randomly across sequencing lanes. Two additional independent replicas of 1 million unique cDNA reads from the same blood draw were analyzed for two donors (one aged 18 to 30 and one aged 80 or older). Four age groups were formed from the donors: young (average 16 years), middle-aged (more than 35), aged (62) and long-lived (approximately 78).

Concerning this clonotype: Its antigen remains unidentified. Per-base quality was not reported, and no clone a single base away is much larger than it.

Libraries were prepared through 5' RACE. The reads were generated on an Illumina HiSeq 2500. The second PCR ran for roughly 7 to 11 cycles and used a J-beta primer mix along with a sample-barcoded 5' primer. A template-switch 5' adaptor carrying 12 random nucleotides introduced a unique molecular identifier onto each TCR beta cDNA molecule. Each sample yielded at least 2.5 million CDR3-containing paired-end reads. First-strand cDNA synthesis was performed from all RNA using the Mint cDNA synthesis kit, with priming by a TRBC-specific oligonucleotide. Following uracil-DNA glycosylase treatment, all cDNA underwent a first 18-cycle PCR with the universal primers M1SS and BC2_uni_R. The study's processing was this. Each sample was normalized by randomly selecting 1 million high-quality reads, each carrying a distinct molecular identifier. Instead of being binned into consensus sequences, reads that shared molecular identifiers were thrown out. MiTCR, run with a Q25 quality threshold and the strictest error-elimination algorithm, handled CDR3 identification, clonotype clustering and error correction. A nonparametric unseen species model with Euler transformation was used to estimate lower-bound total TCR beta diversity. Using fastp trimming at Q25 and MiXCR clonotype assembly, TCRdb reanalyzed the public sequencing data and kept in-frame beta chains. Rows are combined by CDR3 protein, so each entry shows the most common genes and DNA. In this record, the V and J calls reflect TCRdb's handling and not the investigators' own analysis. The sample records 920,000 or so distinct CDR3 sequences, 35% to 55% of which are singletons. Jointly, the top ten make up approximately 20% of the sample.

Points the paper makes about the study in general: A strong correlation was found between observed TCR beta diversity and the percentage of naive T cells measured by flow cytometry. Because the CMV infection status of the donors was unknown, age-related changes in expanded clonotypes may potentially have been confounded. Because profiling used bulk unsorted PBMCs, naive and antigen-experienced compartments could not be compared conclusively. Estimates of total diversity from one million sequenced T cells were regarded as lower bounds and underestimates. Observed TCR beta diversity per million T cells fell roughly linearly with age, and a significant reduction was already apparent by age around 40. Compared with the aged group, the long-lived group had more naive CD4+ T cells, fewer expanded clones and increased TCR diversity, suggesting age selection.

The germline V gene yields ENHRY for CDR1 and SYGVKD for CDR2. The CDR3 spans 15 residues, from the cysteine through the phenylalanine. Only the CDR3 portion is preserved as DNA: 45 bases, with reading frame beginning at the first base. Donors were a few dozen systemically healthy Caucasian individuals from Russia aged roughly 6 to 100 years. About 9.8 milliliters of peripheral blood were drawn from each donor into EDTA-treated Vacutainer tubes. Ficoll-Paque density-gradient centrifugation was used to isolate PBMCs, with at least 6.5 million per sample. Trizol reagent was used to extract total RNA from PBMCs, with at least 5.5 micrograms per sample. The percentages of naive CD45RAhigh/CD27high T cells were determined by flow cytometry on a PBMC aliquot from every donor.

The TCR originated in a woman in her fifties or sixties in good health. The sample was blood. The chain is encoded by TRBV10-3 joined to TRBJ2-7; matching of 6 bases hints at TRBD2 as the D gene. The closer fit of TRBJ2-5 to the DNA end suggests the J call may be wrong. The CDR3 reads as follows: CAITRDPSAGETQYF. At the DNA level, the sequence is TGTGCCATCACTCGGGACCCCTCGGCGGGGGAGACCCAGTACTTC.